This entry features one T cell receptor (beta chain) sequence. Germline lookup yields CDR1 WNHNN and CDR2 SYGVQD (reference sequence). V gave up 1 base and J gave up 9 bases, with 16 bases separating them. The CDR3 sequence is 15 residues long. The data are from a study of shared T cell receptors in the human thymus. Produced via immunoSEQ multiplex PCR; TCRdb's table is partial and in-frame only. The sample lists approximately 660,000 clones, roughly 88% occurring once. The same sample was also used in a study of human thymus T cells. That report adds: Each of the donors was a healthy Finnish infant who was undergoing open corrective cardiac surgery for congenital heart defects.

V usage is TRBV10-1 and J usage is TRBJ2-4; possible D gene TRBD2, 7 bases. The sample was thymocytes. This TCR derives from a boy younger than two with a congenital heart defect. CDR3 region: CASSEWWGGRGIQYF. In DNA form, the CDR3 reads TGCGCCAGCAGTGAGTGGTGGGGGGGGCGAGGCATTCAGTACTTC.